Here is one T cell receptor (beta chain) with its context. The antigen remains unidentified. Per the germline V gene, CDR1 is SQVTM and CDR2 is ANQGSEA. The CDR3 consists of 13 residues. Trimming took 1 base from V and 5 from J, leaving 11 bases between them. The sample originates from a study of T cells after yellow fever vaccination. The study's findings and limits: Reappearing after the booster were most of the clones from primary vaccination (less than 98% CD4, roughly 86% CD8).

For TCR, cDNA came from 5'RACE template switching, which added a universal primer site and UMIs. TCRdb reanalysed the 5' RACE reads using MiXCR and keeps one entry per CDR3 protein. This table holds around 250,000 distinct CDR3 sequences, roughly 5% found once. The receptor comes from a man aged 18 to 29 who received the YFV17D yellow fever vaccine. The V gene is TRBV29-1, the J gene TRBJ1-2, with TRBD1 as a possible D gene (6 bases). The specimen was CD4+ T cells sorted from PBMCs, collected on the day of the yellow fever booster vaccination. This CDR3 reads CSVEVGALYGYTF. As DNA, the CDR3 is TGCAGCGTTGAAGTGGGGGCGCTGTATGGCTACACCTTC.